The 25 T cell receptor beta chains presented below share a single source sample, sequenced in a study of T cell repertoires in cytomegalovirus infection (dated by TCRdb to about 2019). Sequenced using an Illumina HiSeq 1500. The public reads were quality trimmed at Q25 with fastp and then assembled into clones with MiXCR by TCRdb, keeping productive beta chains. Each entry is one CDR3 protein sequence, shown with its most common DNA and genes. This sample is represented by some 940,000 distinct CDR3 sequences; approximately 33% of them were singletons. The top ten clonotypes cover about an eighth of the sample. In the paper's terms, the treatment or condition label means: in vitro stimulation with specific CMV peptide epitopes to enrich CMV-specific T cells. Antigens for these TCRs are unknown. The sample here was cultured CD8+ T cells from PBMCs, taken from culture after CMV antigen stimulation. The receptors here all came from a human donor in good health (CMV status not recorded). Some clones in this sample may be carry-over from other donors' samples.

This clonotype was seen many times. The CDR3: CASSLRNPWGNEQFF. The CDR3 nucleotides read TGTGCCAGCAGTTTACGAAACCCGTGGGGCAATGAGCAGTTCTTC. This chain connects TRBV27 to TRBJ2-1; D not resolved. Trimming stripped 2 bases from V and 6 bases from J, with 14 bases between. This CDR3 has 15 amino acids. Germline V CDR1 and CDR2: MNHEY, SMNVEV (reference sequence).

This clonotype was seen a handful of times. The chain employs TRBV6-2 or TRBV6-3 and TRBJ2-1, with TRBD1 matching over 9 bases. This CDR3 contains 13 residues. J was trimmed by 10 bases and V by 7 bases; bases with no gene match: 8. Germline CDR1 MNHEY, CDR2 SVGEGT. The CDR3 sequence is CASKAGTGYEQFF. DNA of the CDR3: TGTGCCAGCAAAGCCGGGACAGGGTACGAGCAGTTCTTC.

The chain combines TRBV19 with TRBJ1-5; 7 nucleotides align to TRBD1. Germline-derived CDR1 and CDR2 are LNHDA and SQIVND (reference sequence). J gave up 5 bases and V 4 bases, and 8 bases lay outside the gene matches. The CDR3 totals 15 residues. The CDR3 DNA reads TGTGCCAGTAGTACCCGGGACAGAGCTCATCAGCCCCAGCATTTT. As protein: CASSTRDRAHQPQHF.

This clonotype has ten or more counts. The chain couples TRBV6-1 to TRBJ2-3; 12 bases are shared with TRBD2. The CDR3 spans 15 residues. Trimming took 4 bases from V and 1 from J; bases not matched to a gene: 0. Germline V gene sequence: CDR1 MNHNS, CDR2 SASEGT. CDR3 nucleotides: TGTGCCAGCAGTGGACTAGCGGGGGGCACAGATACGCAGTATTTT. Translating gives CASSGLAGGTDTQYF.

This clonotype was seen only a few times. The chain links TRBV2 to TRBJ2-3; 7 bases are a match to TRBD1. In germline, CDR1 is SNHLY, CDR2 FYNNEI. The CDR3 consists of 12 residues. Losses at the gene ends were 7 bases for V and 6 bases for J; bases not matched to a gene: 4. CDR3 protein: CASKGARDTQYF. The CDR3 nucleotides read TGTGCCAGCAAGGGGGCCCGGGATACGCAGTATTTT.

The genes are TRBV4-1 and TRBJ1-6, with 10 bases fitting TRBD1. V dropped 2 bases and J dropped 6; count of bases not matched to a gene: 4. There are 16 residues in the CDR3. CDR1 MGHRA and CDR2 YSYEKL come from the germline V gene. This CDR3 reads CASSQRQGASNSPLHF. The DNA of the CDR3 is TGCGCCAGCAGCCAAAGACAGGGGGCCAGTAATTCACCCCTCCACTTT.

This clonotype has more than one count but fewer than ten. The CDR3 here is CASSFNRNYGYTF. Written as DNA, the CDR3 is TGTGCCAGCAGCTTCAACAGGAACTATGGCTACACCTTC. The V gene is TRBV7-2, the J gene TRBJ1-2; possibly TRBD1 for D (5 bases). This CDR3 is 13 amino acids long. The germline V gene has CDR1 SGHTA and CDR2 FQGNSA. V lost 3 bases and J 2 bases, leaving 7 bases between the germline ends. The full variable domain, rest sourced from reference TRBV7-2 and TRBJ1-2, is GAGVSQSPSNKVTEKGKDVELRCDPISGHTALYWYRQSLGQGLEFLIYFQGNSAPDKSGLPSDRFSAERTGGSVSTLTIQRTQQEDSAVYLCASSFNRNYGYTFGSGTRLTVV.

The chain carries TRBV7-6 and TRBJ2-2; TRBD1 agrees at 9 bases. The CDR3 totals 16 residues. Germline V gives CDR1 SGHVS, CDR2 FNYEAQ. Unmatched junction bases numbered 7, after V lost 5 bases and J lost 3 bases. CDR3 sequence: CASSQHRGLDTGELFF. For the CDR3, the DNA is TGTGCCAGCAGCCAACACAGGGGGCTAGACACCGGGGAGCTGTTTTTT.

The chain carries TRBV5-5 and TRBJ2-1; perhaps TRBD1 as D (6 bases). Germline V lookup: CDR1 SGHKS, CDR2 YYEKEE (reference sequence). The CDR3 spans 18 residues. Trimming cost V 4 bases and J 5 bases, with 25 bases left between them. CDR3 residues: CASSPYETGRLMDNEQFF. In nucleotides, the CDR3 is TGTGCCAGCAGCCCGTACGAAACAGGGCGTTTAATGGACAATGAGCAGTTCTTC. The entire variable domain, with the rest obtained from reference TRBV5-5 and TRBJ2-1, is as follows: DAGVTQSPTHLIKTRGQQVTLRCSPISGHKSVSWYQQVLGQGPQFIFQYYEKEERGRGNFPDRFSARQFPNYSSELNVNALLLGDSALYLCASSPYETGRLMDNEQFFGPGTRLTVL.

This clonotype showed up just a few times. The chain employs TRBV5-1 and TRBJ2-7; TRBD2 matches at 8 bases. The junction had 1 base not matched to a gene; V was cut back by 0 bases and J by 5 bases. This CDR3 region has 13 residues. The V gene's germline CDR1 is SGHRS and CDR2 YFSETQ. CDR3 nucleotides: TGCGCCAGCAGCTTGGGACTAGCGCACGAGCAGTACTTC. Its protein product is CASSLGLAHEQYF.

This clonotype was counted only a few times. The genes are TRBV5-8 and TRBJ1-1; D is undetermined. Germline CDR1 SGHTS, CDR2 YDEGEE. CDR3 length: 14 residues. V lost 7 bases to trimming and J lost 0 bases, with 13 bases between them. CDR3 nucleotides: TGTGCCAGCGACTATAGGGTCATGAACACTGAAGCTTTCTTT. This sequence encodes CASDYRVMNTEAFF.

This clonotype was detected only a few times. The genes are TRBV6-1 and TRBJ2-4; D is undetermined. CDR1 and CDR2 from the germline V gene are MNHNS and SASEGT. The ends were cut back, 4 bases at V and 0 bases at J, with 7 bases in the middle. The CDR3 length is 14 residues. Here the CDR3 reads CASSGSVAKNIQYF. In DNA form, the CDR3 reads TGTGCCAGCAGTGGGTCTGTAGCCAAAAACATTCAGTACTTC.

The V call is TRBV5-1, the J call TRBJ2-1; a possible D gene is TRBD2 (5 bases). The CDR3 has 15 amino acids. Germline values: CDR1 SGHRS, CDR2 YFSETQ. V was cut by 4 bases and J by 2 bases, with 13 bases left in between. The CDR3 here is CASSGVAYTYNEQFF. CDR3 sequence (DNA): TGCGCCAGCAGCGGGGTAGCGTACACCTACAATGAGCAGTTCTTC.

This clonotype was detected only a few times. The chain employs TRBV10-3 and TRBJ1-1; D is possibly TRBD1 (6 bases). This CDR3 has 15 residues. Trimming cost V 2 bases and J 4 bases, with 14 bases left between them. The germline V gene has CDR1 ENHRY and CDR2 SYGVKD. The CDR3 DNA follows: TGTGCCATCAGTGAGCGGTCAACAGGGAGCACTGAAGCTTTCTTT. Translation: CAISERSTGSTEAFF.

The sample holds a few counts of this clonotype. The rearrangement links TRBV27 to TRBJ1-1, with TRBD1 as a possible D gene (6 bases). With 6 bases removed from V and 10 bases from J, the gap between germline ends came to 18 bases. CDR1 and CDR2 (germline): MNHEY, SMNVEV (reference sequence). This CDR3 comprises 13 residues. The CDR3, as DNA: TGTGCCAGCAGGCCTATTAGGGGGGATGGAGCTTTCTTT. Protein: CASRPIRGDGAFF.

In its sample, this clonotype was seen many times. The V and J genes are TRBV7-8 and TRBJ1-1, with a tentative D call TRBD1 (5 bases). The CDR3 extends over 13 amino acids. V was shortened by 8 bases and J by 7 bases, with 17 bases between the two germline ends. Looked up from germline, CDR1 is SGHVS and CDR2 is FQNEAQ. CDR3: CASVLWGGLEAFF. The CDR3 DNA reads TGTGCCAGCGTCCTGTGGGGGGGTCTTGAAGCTTTCTTT.

In this sample, this clonotype turned up a few times. The chain links TRBV12-3 or TRBV12-4 to TRBJ1-5, with unresolved D. V lost 2 bases and J lost 6, with 11 bases in between. The CDR3 sequence is 14 residues long. Here the CDR3 reads CASSLTSTSQPQHF. CDR3 DNA: TGTGCCAGCAGTTTAACCTCGACGAGTCAGCCCCAGCATTTT.

This clonotype was found once. V is TRBV5-6 and J is TRBJ2-1; D perhaps matches TRBD2 (6 bases). This CDR3 has 14 residues. Germline V CDR1 and CDR2: SGHDT, YYEEEE. Trimming took 6 bases from V and 4 from J, leaving 14 bases between them. The CDR3 coding sequence is TGTGCCAGCACTTCTAACAGCGGGTACAATGAGCAGTTCTTC. This translates into CASTSNSGYNEQFF. Full variable domain (outside the CDR3, taken from reference TRBV5-6 and TRBJ2-1): DAGVTQSPTHLIKTRGQQVTLRCSPKSGHDTVSWYQQALGQGPQFIFQYYEEEERQRGNFPDRFSGHQFPNYSSELNVNALLLGDSALYLCASTSNSGYNEQFFGPGTRLTVL.

This clonotype was counted at least ten times. The chain couples TRBV6-1 to TRBJ2-7; D ambiguous. Germline V CDR1 and CDR2: MNHNS, SASEGT. The CDR3 runs to 15 residues. Trimming removed 2 bases at V and 3 bases at J, with 14 bases between. CDR3 nucleotides: TGTGCCAGCAGTGAATTTGGCTTCTCAAACTACGAGCAGTACTTC. Translation: CASSEFGFSNYEQYF.

This clonotype was detected ten times or more. The chain recombines TRBV7-6 with TRBJ2-2, with D perhaps matching TRBD1 or TRBD2 (6 bases each). The CDR3 sequence is 15 residues long. The V end was cut by 5 bases, the J end by 3 bases, with 13 bases between. Germline CDR1 SGHVS, CDR2 FNYEAQ. The CDR3 DNA reads TGTGCCAGCAGCCCTACGGGGGCCGACACCGGGGAGCTGTTTTTT. It codes for CASSPTGADTGELFF.

This clonotype was seen repeatedly, ten times or more. This rearrangement joins TRBV7-2 to TRBJ2-2, with 7 nucleotides matching TRBD1. The germline CDR1 and CDR2 sequences are SGHTA and FQGNSA. Germline trimming cut 2 bases from V and 5 bases from J; bases unmatched to any gene: 5. The CDR3 covers 15 residues. The CDR3 is CASSLRQGGTGELFF. CDR3 nucleotides: TGTGCCAGCAGCTTACGACAGGGCGGGACCGGGGAGCTGTTTTTT. The whole variable domain, filled in from reference TRBV7-2 and TRBJ2-2, reads GAGVSQSPSNKVTEKGKDVELRCDPISGHTALYWYRQSLGQGLEFLIYFQGNSAPDKSGLPSDRFSAERTGGSVSTLTIQRTQQEDSAVYLCASSLRQGGTGELFFGEGSRLTVL.

This clonotype was counted between two and nine times. The V gene is TRBV28, the J gene TRBJ2-2; 9 nucleotides agree with TRBD1. This CDR3 spans 16 amino acids. Per germline, CDR1 MDHEN and CDR2 SYDVKM. Trimming took 7 bases from V and 6 from J; bases not matched to a gene: 12. The CDR3 is CASTPGQGISAGELFF. Written as DNA, the CDR3 is TGTGCCAGCACTCCGGGACAGGGAATTTCGGCCGGGGAGCTGTTTTTT.

Only a few counts were recorded for this clonotype. This CDR3 is CASSLAKLGGRGNTEAFF. CDR3 bases: TGTGCCAGCAGTTTAGCTAAATTGGGGGGGAGGGGGAACACTGAAGCTTTCTTT. The chain combines TRBV28 with TRBJ1-1, with a possible D match to TRBD1 (5 bases). The V end lost 2 bases, the J end lost 1 base, and 20 bases lay between the germline ends. Germline lookup yields CDR1 MDHEN and CDR2 SYDVKM. This CDR3 is 18 amino acids long.

V usage is TRBV6-1 and J usage is TRBJ1-2; 11 bases fit TRBD1. With 8 bases clipped from V and 8 bases from J, the junction kept 10 bases outside the gene matches. CDR1 and CDR2 from the germline V gene are MNHNS and SASEGT. This CDR3 contains 14 residues. As DNA, the CDR3 is TGTGCCAGCCCCGGGACAGGGGGTAAGGTCGGCTACACCTTC. It translates to CASPGTGGKVGYTF.

The V gene is TRBV19, the J gene TRBJ2-1, with TRBD2 matching 11 bases. CDR1 and CDR2 (germline): LNHDA, SQIVND (reference sequence). With 10 bases clipped from V and 15 bases from J, the junction kept 20 bases outside the gene matches. CDR3 size: 15 residues. The CDR3 DNA is TGTGCCACTACATCGGGGACTAGCGGAACCCTGGAGGGGTTCTTC. Its protein product is CATTSGTSGTLEGFF.